This T cell receptor beta chain appears in the sequencing data of a study of spatial heterogeneity in lung cancer (dated by TCRdb to about 2019). At the level of the whole study: Beta-chain transcripts were consistently detected in greater numbers than alpha-chain transcripts, which likely reflects a higher abundance of beta-chain transcripts. A strong correlation was found between TCR transcript counts in tumor regions and a T cell transcriptional module score from matched bulk RNA-seq. In the raw uncorrected reads, each unique combination of TCR and UMI appeared more than ten times on average. The study quantitatively compared TCR alpha and beta repertoires across multiple tumor regions, matched nontumor lung and blood in non-small cell lung cancer. Nonsynonymous mutation counts, determined by whole-exome sequencing of tumor tissue, were related to TCR repertoire features. Both alpha and beta chains were TCR-sequenced in samples taken at surgery, namely 220 tumor regions, approximately 63 matched nontumor lung samples and over 55 PBMC samples. The study at large found these results: TCR-seq coverage of tumor T cells was estimated at only approximately 7% for alpha chains and about 13% for beta chains. Additional single-cell paired TCR alpha and beta sequencing was considered necessary to confirm, at a functional level, the hypothesis that regional TCRs recognize regional mutations. The number of expanded intratumoral alpha and beta TCRs correlated with the tumor nonsynonymous mutation count. The count of ubiquitous expanded TCRs correlated with the count of ubiquitous nonsynonymous mutations, and the count of regional expanded TCRs correlated with the count of regional nonsynonymous mutations.

The time point tag for this specimen amounts to: sample taken at primary tumor resection. Samples were obtained from approximately 76 patients with early-stage, untreated non-small cell lung cancer from the lung TRACERx cohort. Whole RNA extracted from tumor and nontumor lung tissue, or from cryopreserved PBMC samples, was used for TCR sequencing without cell sorting. Only patients with enough RNA available from two or more tumor regions were chosen for TCR sequencing. Tumor and adjacent nontumor lung specimens were reviewed by a lung pathologist before selection. Library construction relied on 5' RACE. The sequencer listed for this sample is NextSeq 500. To allow correction of PCR and sequencing errors, the TCR library protocol tagged every TCR cDNA molecule with a unique molecular identifier. The paper's processing steps were these. TCR identification, UMI-based error correction and CDR3 extraction were performed with Decombinator tools. Expanded TCRs were defined as those above a frequency of 2 per 1,000, corresponding to the top 1% of the tumor frequency distribution. Expanded tumor TCRs were classed as regional if statistically deemed absent (corrected P<0.05) from at least one tumor region, otherwise ubiquitous. Each repertoire was subsampled 100 times to 5,000 TCRs, after which Renyi diversity was computed with the R vegan package. CDR3 similarity networks were constructed using string-kernel similarity of amino acid triplets, with links drawn between CDR3s whose pairwise similarity was above 0.82. In-frame beta chains were kept once TCRdb had trimmed the public reads at Q25 with fastp and called clones with MiXCR. Each CDR3 protein gets just one entry, which takes the most common genes and DNA from the rows behind it. The V and J calls and clone size are TCRdb's, not the authors'. This sample holds approximately 9,400 distinct CDR3 sequences; 12% were observed only once. Roughly 13% of the sample belongs to the ten largest clones.

V is reduced by 8 bases and J by 4 bases, leaving a spacing of 8 bases between them. Reading from cysteine to phenylalanine, the CDR3 counts 11 amino acids. CDR3 DNA only is kept here, 33 bases in frame from base 1. From a lookup of the germline V gene, CDR1 and CDR2 are MNHNS and SASEGT. This clonotype was observed a few times. The antigen it binds to is not known. The sample holds no much larger clone one base away, and base qualities are not on file. The source of this sequence is a female donor with early-stage non-small cell lung cancer. The chain is assembled from TRBV6-1 and TRBJ2-5, with the D gene call left open. Sequencing used lung tumor tissue, obtained at surgery. The DNA reads as follows: TGTGCCAGCTGGAAGTTAGAGACCCAGTACTTC. Its amino acids are CASWKLETQYF.